The 9 T cell receptor beta chains in this list originate from one sample, sequenced in a study of T cell repertoires in cytomegalovirus infection. MiXCR was run by TCRdb on the reads, yielding one entry per CDR3 protein. The sample carries hundreds of thousands of distinct CDR3 sequences, 30% to 40% recorded once. These receptors have no known antigen. Sequencing was performed on cultured CD8+ T cells from PBMCs, taken from culture after CMV antigen stimulation. These receptor sequences come from a human donor in good health (CMV status not recorded). Some clones in this sample may be carry-over from other donors' samples.

This clonotype was counted at least ten times. J is TRBJ1-5 and V is TRBV2, with D possibly TRBD1 on 5 matching bases. Germline-derived CDR1 and CDR2 are SNHLY and FYNNEI. This CDR3 comprises 13 residues. The ends were cut back, 8 bases at V and 4 bases at J, with 12 bases in the middle. This CDR3 is CASGGGRNQPQHF. The CDR3, as DNA: TGTGCCAGCGGGGGGGGGAGGAATCAGCCCCAGCATTTT.

The chain uses TRBV15 and TRBJ1-2; 8 bases agree with TRBD1. CDR3 length: 18 residues. Germline lookup yields CDR1 LNHNV and CDR2 YYDKDF (reference sequence). The V gene end was trimmed by 3 bases and the J gene end by 3 bases; junction bases not matched to a gene: 15. The CDR3 DNA follows: TGTGCCACCAGCAGTTCCTTCCCCGGACAGGGCCGGGACTATGGCTACACCTTC. It codes for CATSSSFPGQGRDYGYTF. The entire variable domain, with the rest obtained from reference TRBV15 and TRBJ1-2, is as follows: DAMVIQNPRYQVTQFGKPVTLSCSQTLNHNVMYWYQQKSSQAPKLLFHYYDKDFNNEADTPDNFQSRRPNTSFCFLDIRSPGLGDTAMYLCATSSSFPGQGRDYGYTFGSGTRLTVV.

The chain is built from TRBV12-5 and TRBJ2-7; D could derive from TRBD1 or TRBD2 (5 bases each). This CDR3 spans 13 amino acids. Trimming removed 7 bases from V and 4 bases from J, with 14 bases in between. The germline CDR1 and CDR2 sequences are LGHNT and FRNRAP. The CDR3 sequence: CASVEGIGYEQYF. For the CDR3, the DNA is TGTGCTAGTGTTGAGGGGATTGGATACGAGCAGTACTTC.

The chain joins TRBV12-3 or TRBV12-4 to TRBJ1-2; TRBD1 matches 7 bases. The CDR3 extends over 15 amino acids. J lost 8 bases, V lost 3 bases, and 12 bases had no gene match. The DNA of the CDR3 is TGTGCCAGCAGTTTTGGGGACAGTGGATTTTCGGGCTACACCTTC. This translates into CASSFGDSGFSGYTF.

The chain is built from TRBV15 and TRBJ2-3; TRBD2 aligns across 8 bases. The CDR3 sequence is 16 residues long. Germline V gene sequence: CDR1 LNHNV, CDR2 YYDKDF (reference sequence). The V gene end was trimmed by 0 bases and the J gene end by 2 bases; junction bases not matched to a gene: 4. This chain's CDR3 is CATSREGGGLTDTQYF. For the CDR3, the DNA is TGTGCCACCAGCAGAGAGGGCGGGGGGCTCACAGATACGCAGTATTTT.

This clonotype showed up just a few times. The chain employs TRBV24-1 and TRBJ2-3; D not resolved. V lost 3 bases to trimming and J lost 3 bases, with 9 bases between them. The germline V gene has CDR1 KGHDR and CDR2 SFDVKD. The CDR3 is 14 residues long. The CDR3 DNA sequence: TGTGCCACCAGTGATGGGAAAGGTACAGATACGCAGTATTTT. Translating it yields CATSDGKGTDTQYF.

This clonotype has a handful of counts. The chain links TRBV19 to TRBJ1-1; D is ambiguous. Germline V gene data show CDR1 as LNHDA and CDR2 as SQIVND (reference sequence). The germline V and J ends were trimmed by 5 bases and 1 base, with 5 bases remaining between them. The CDR3 has 12 residues. The CDR3 DNA sequence: TGTGCCAGTAGTTGGCCGAACACTGAAGCTTTCTTT. Translation gives CASSWPNTEAFF. Complete variable domain (other parts from reference TRBV19 and TRBJ1-1): DGGITQSPKYLFRKEGQNVTLSCEQNLNHDAMYWYRQDPGQGLRLIYYSQIVNDFQKGDIAEGYSVSREKKESFPLTVTSAQKNPTAFYLCASSWPNTEAFFGQGTRLTVV.

This clonotype has a handful of counts. V is TRBV28 and J is TRBJ1-3; 8 nucleotides agree with TRBD1. From germline, CDR1 is MDHEN and CDR2 SYDVKM. V gave up 6 bases and J gave up 4 bases; unmatched junction bases: 11. The CDR3 runs to 16 residues. CDR3 in amino acids: CASRPTDRDEGNTIYF. CDR3 bases: TGTGCCAGCAGACCTACGGACAGGGATGAAGGAAACACCATATATTTT.

The rearrangement uses TRBV7-9 and TRBJ2-1; perhaps TRBD2 as D (5 bases). Germline V CDR1 and CDR2: SEHNR, FQNEAQ (reference sequence). The CDR3 consists of 13 residues. The germline V and J ends were trimmed by 1 base and 8 bases, with 9 bases remaining between them. For the CDR3, the DNA is TGTGCCAGCAGCTTAGATTACGGGGATGAGCAGTTCTTC. Protein product: CASSLDYGDEQFF.